These T cell receptor beta chains were read from a single sample in a study of T cells expressing NK-cell markers. TCRdb reprocessed the 5' RACE reads, keeping one entry per CDR3 protein, no DNA. In total, the table holds around 180,000 distinct CDR3 sequences. Sample: blood T cells: a sorted CD56 or NKG2C T cell subset, CD4+ or CD8+ T cells, or bulk PBMC T cells (not recorded which). These receptors all stem from a man between 18 and 69 years old in good health. The CDR3 runs from the conserved cysteine through the conserved F or W.

TRBV7-9	TRBJ1-1	CASSLGGLGKNTEAFF
TRBV18	TRBJ2-7	CASSPPDRPPYEQYF
TRBV10-3	TRBJ2-7	CAISVDSDPYEQYF
TRBV19	TRBJ2-7	CASSPAGGDSYEQYF
TRBV10-3	TRBJ1-5	CAISESLGGNQPQHF
TRBV6-5	TRBJ2-3	CASSLTLGQGADTQYF
TRBV7-9	TRBJ1-2	CASSDDSGAPMYGYTF
TRBV9	TRBJ2-7	CASSVGTTSLYEQYF
TRBV6-5	TRBJ2-2	CASSYPGTVNTGELFF
TRBV10-3	TRBJ2-5	CAISEQGGETQYF
TRBV20-1	TRBJ1-2	CSAMTQKDYGYTF
TRBV12-3/TRBV12-4	TRBJ2-3	CASSLGQDITDTQYF
TRBV15	TRBJ1-4	CATSRDRAAAGEKLFF
TRBV9	TRBJ2-1	CASSDPRPSGASSGNTEQFF
TRBV27	TRBJ2-5	CASSHLPTRGQETQYF
TRBV5-4	TRBJ2-1	CASSLRTIYNEQFF
TRBV7-9	TRBJ2-7	CASSPPYPTGNEQYF
TRBV27	TRBJ2-3	CASGQGAGWEYF
TRBV20-1	TRBJ1-1	CSAPSLTGYTEAFF
TRBV27	TRBJ2-2	CASSILARTGELFF
TRBV18	TRBJ2-1	CASSPSSRDRGYNEQFF
TRBV3-1	TRBJ2-3	CASSQAGESLETQYF